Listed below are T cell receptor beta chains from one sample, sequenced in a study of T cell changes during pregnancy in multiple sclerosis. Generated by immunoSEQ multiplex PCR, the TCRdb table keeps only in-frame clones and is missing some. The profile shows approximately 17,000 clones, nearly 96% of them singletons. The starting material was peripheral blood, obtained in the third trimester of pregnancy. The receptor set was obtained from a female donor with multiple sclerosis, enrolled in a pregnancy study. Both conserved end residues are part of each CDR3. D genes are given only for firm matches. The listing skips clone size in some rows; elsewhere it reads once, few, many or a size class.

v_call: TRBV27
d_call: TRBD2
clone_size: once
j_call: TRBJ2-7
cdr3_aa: CASSLLGRGGLANYEQYF
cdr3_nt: TGTGCCAGCAGTTTATTAGGACGTGGTGGACTAGCGAATTACGAGCAGTACTTC

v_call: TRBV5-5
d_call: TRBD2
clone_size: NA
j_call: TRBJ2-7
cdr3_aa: CASSTRWGATSGSVYEQYF
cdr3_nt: TGTGCCAGCAGCACTAGATGGGGGGCCACTAGCGGGAGTGTCTACGAGCAGTACTTC

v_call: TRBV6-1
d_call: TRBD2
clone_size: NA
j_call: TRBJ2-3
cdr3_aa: CARAWLAGGADTQYF
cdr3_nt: TGTGCCAGGGCATGGCTAGCGGGGGGTGCAGATACGCAGTATTTT

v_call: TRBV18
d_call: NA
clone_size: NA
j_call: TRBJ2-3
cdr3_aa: CASSQQGDTQYF
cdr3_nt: TGTGCCAGCTCCCAACAGGGAGATACGCAGTATTTT

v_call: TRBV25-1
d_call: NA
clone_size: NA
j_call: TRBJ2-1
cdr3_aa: CASSDNKGGGRNEQFF
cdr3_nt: TGTGCCAGCAGTGATAATAAGGGGGGGGGCCGAAATGAGCAGTTCTTC

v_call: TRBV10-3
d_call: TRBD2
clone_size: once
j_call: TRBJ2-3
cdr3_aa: CAIGAGETDTQYF
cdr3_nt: TGTGCCATCGGGGCGGGGGAGACAGATACGCAGTATTTT

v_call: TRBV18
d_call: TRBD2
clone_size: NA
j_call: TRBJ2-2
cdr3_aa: CASSPSGGATGELFF
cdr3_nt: TGTGCCAGCTCACCAAGCGGGGGGGCCACCGGGGAGCTGTTTTTT

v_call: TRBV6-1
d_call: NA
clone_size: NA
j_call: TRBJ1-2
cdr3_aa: CASSVSDSVSYGYTF
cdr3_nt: TGTGCCAGCAGTGTATCGGACAGCGTCAGCTATGGCTACACCTTC

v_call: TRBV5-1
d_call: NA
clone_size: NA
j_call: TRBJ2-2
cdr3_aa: CASSLAASRTGELFF
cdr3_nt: TGCGCCAGCAGCTTGGCCGCTAGCAGAACCGGGGAGCTGTTTTTT

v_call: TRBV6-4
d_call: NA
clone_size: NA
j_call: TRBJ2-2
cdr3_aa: CASSRDTNTGELFF
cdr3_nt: TGTGCCAGCAGTAGGGACACCAACACCGGGGAGCTGTTTTTT

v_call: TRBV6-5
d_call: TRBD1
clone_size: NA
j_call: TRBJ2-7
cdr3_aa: CASRPSWDRTGEQYF
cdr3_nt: TGTGCCAGCCGACCGTCTTGGGACAGGACAGGCGAGCAGTACTTC

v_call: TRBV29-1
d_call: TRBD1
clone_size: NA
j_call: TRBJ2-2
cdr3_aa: CSVSSRDRDSGELFF
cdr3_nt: TGCAGCGTTTCCTCGCGGGACAGGGATAGCGGGGAGCTGTTTTTT

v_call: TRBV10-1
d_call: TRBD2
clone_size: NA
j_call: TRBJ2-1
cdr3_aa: CASSEQASGSYNEQFF
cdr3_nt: TGCGCCAGCAGTGAACAGGCTAGCGGGAGTTACAATGAGCAGTTCTTC

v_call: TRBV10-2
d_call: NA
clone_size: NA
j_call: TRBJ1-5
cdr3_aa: CASSGETINQPQHF
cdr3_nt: TGCGCCAGCAGTGGCGAAACTATCAATCAGCCCCAGCATTTT

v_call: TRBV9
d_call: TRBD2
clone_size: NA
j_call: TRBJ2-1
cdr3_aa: CASTMGLADDEQFF
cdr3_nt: TGTGCCAGCACCATGGGACTAGCGGACGATGAGCAGTTCTTC

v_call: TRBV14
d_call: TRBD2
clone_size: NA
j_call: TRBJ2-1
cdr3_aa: CASSRGLAGGKGSYNEQFF
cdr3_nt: TGTGCCAGCAGCCGAGGACTAGCGGGAGGGAAGGGGTCCTACAATGAGCAGTTCTTC

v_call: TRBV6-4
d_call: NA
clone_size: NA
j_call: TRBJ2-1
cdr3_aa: CASSDSILNEQFF
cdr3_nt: TGTGCCAGCAGTGACTCAATACTGAATGAGCAGTTCTTC